The present TCR beta chain was sequenced within a study of blood T cells in healthy people across ages. Germline V gene sequence: CDR1 SQVTM, CDR2 ANQGSEA. Trimming removed 4 bases at V and 4 bases at J, with 16 bases between. The CDR3 runs to 14 residues. Through a sample-barcoded 5' primer and a J-beta primer mix, a second PCR was run for 7 to 11 cycles. In TCRdb, the 5' RACE reads were re-called with MiXCR into one record per CDR3 protein. The repertoire consists of fewer than 1,000,000 distinct CDR3 sequences, with about 47% occurring once and the leading ten covering around a sixth. This clonotype has only a few counts.

This rearrangement joins TRBV29-1 to TRBJ1-1, with a possible D match to TRBD1 (6 bases). The sample was blood. The TCR was taken from a man of 80 years or more in good health. The CDR3 coding sequence is TGCAGCGTTGGAGTGGGCAGGGGAATCACTGAAGCTTTCTTT. It translates to CSVGVGRGITEAFF.